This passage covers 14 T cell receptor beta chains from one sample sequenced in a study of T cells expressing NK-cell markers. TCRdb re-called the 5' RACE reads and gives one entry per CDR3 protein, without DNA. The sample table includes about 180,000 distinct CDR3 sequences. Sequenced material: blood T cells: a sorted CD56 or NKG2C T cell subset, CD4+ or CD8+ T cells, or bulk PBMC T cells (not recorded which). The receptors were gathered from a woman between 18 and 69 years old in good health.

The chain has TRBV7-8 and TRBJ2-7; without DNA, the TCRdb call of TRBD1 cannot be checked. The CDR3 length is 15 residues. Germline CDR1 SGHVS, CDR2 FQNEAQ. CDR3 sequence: CASNRGVDSSYEQYF. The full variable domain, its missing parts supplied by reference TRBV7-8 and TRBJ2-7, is GAGVSQSPRYKVAKRGQDVALRCDPISGHVSLFWYQQALGQGPEFLTYFQNEAQLDKSGLPSDRFFAERPEGSVSTLKIQRTQQEDSAVYLCASNRGVDSSYEQYFGPGTRLTVT.

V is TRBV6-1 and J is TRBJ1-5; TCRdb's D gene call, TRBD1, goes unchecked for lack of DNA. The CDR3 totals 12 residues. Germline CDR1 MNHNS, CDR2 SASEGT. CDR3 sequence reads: CASKNPVQPQHF.

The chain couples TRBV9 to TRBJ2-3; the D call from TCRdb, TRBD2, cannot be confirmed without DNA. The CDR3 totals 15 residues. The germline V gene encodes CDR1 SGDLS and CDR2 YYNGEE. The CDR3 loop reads CASSDIAGRADTQYF.

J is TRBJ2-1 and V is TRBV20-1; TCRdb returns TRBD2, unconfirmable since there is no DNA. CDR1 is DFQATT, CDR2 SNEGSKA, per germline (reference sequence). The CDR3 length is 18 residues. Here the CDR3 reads CSASGSGLGAPSYNEQFF.

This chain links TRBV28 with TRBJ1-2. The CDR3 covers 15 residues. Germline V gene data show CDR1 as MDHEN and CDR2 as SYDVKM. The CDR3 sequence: CASSSQGSLFDGYTF.

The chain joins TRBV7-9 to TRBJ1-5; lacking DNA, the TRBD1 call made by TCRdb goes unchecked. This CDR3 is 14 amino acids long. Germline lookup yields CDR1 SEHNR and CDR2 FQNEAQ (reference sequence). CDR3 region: CASSRAPGDQPQHF.

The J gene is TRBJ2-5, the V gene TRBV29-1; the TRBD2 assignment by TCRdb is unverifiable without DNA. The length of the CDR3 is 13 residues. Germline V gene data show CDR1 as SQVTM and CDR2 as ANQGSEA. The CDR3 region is CSVLSGGTETQYF. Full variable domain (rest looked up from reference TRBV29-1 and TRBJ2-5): SAVISQKPSRDICQRGTSLTIQCQVDSQVTMMFWYRQQPGQSLTLIATANQGSEATYESGFVIDKFPISRPNLTFSTLTVSNMSPEDSSIYLCSVLSGGTETQYFGPGTRLLVL.

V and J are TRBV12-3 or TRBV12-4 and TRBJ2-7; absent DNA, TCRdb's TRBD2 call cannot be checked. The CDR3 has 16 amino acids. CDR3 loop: CASSYTTGSGGYEQYF.

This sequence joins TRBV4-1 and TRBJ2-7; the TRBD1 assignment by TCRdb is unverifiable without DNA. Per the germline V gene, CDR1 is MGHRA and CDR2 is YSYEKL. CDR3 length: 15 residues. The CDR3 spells CASSQDSSGTGEQYF.

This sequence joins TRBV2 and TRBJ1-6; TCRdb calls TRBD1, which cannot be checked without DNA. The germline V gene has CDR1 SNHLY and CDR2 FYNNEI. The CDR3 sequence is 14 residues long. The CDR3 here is CASSGDSVNSPLHF.

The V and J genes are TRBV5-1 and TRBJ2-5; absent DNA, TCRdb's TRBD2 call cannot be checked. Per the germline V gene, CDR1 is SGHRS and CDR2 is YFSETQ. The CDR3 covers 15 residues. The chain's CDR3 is CASSSGAVLKETQYF.

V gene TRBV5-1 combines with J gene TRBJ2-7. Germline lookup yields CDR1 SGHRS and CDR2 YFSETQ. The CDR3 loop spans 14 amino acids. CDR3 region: CASSLALGAYEQYF.

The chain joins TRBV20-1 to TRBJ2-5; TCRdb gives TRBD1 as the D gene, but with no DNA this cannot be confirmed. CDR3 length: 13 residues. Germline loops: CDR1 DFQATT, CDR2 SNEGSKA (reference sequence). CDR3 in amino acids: CSARIGGIETQYF.

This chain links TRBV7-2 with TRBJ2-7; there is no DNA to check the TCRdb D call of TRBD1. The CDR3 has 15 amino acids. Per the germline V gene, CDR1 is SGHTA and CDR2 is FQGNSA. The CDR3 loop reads CASSLGDRVGYEQYF.